The 10 T cell receptor beta chains listed next were all sequenced from one sample in a study of blood T cell repertoires in COVID-19. Some clones are missing from TCRdb's copy, which holds only in-frame ones; the method was immunoSEQ multiplex PCR. Of tens of thousands of clones listed, 76% were seen once; the top ten hold about 50%. The source material was peripheral blood. These receptors all come from a woman older than 75 with acute or convalescent COVID-19.

This rearrangement joins TRBV2 to TRBJ1-5, with TRBD1 matching over 9 bases. This CDR3 has 15 residues. Germline V gives CDR1 SNHLY, CDR2 FYNNEI. After removal of 3 bases from V and 4 bases from J, the junction contained 4 bases not matched to a gene. CDR3 nucleotides: TGTGCCAGCAGTGATAAGGGGACAGGGAATCAGCCCCAGCATTTT. This codes for CASSDKGTGNQPQHF.

The chain carries TRBV5-1 and TRBJ2-1, with D perhaps TRBD2 (6 bases). V dropped 5 bases and J dropped 5 bases, with 14 bases sitting between them. CDR3 length equals 14 residues. Germline loops: CDR1 SGHRS, CDR2 YFSETQ. The CDR3 sequence: CASSPGGANNEQFF. CDR3 sequence (DNA): TGCGCCAGCAGTCCCGGCGGGGCCAACAATGAGCAGTTCTTC.

CDR3: CAWSVGTGKADTQYF. CDR3 nucleotide sequence: TGTGCCTGGAGTGTAGGTACCGGGAAGGCAGATACGCAGTATTTT. The V and J genes are TRBV30 and TRBJ2-3; a possible D gene is TRBD2 (5 bases). The germline CDR1 and CDR2 sequences are GTSNPN and SVGIG (reference sequence). Trimming left V 0 bases short and J 4 bases short, with 14 bases between. CDR3 length: 15 amino acids.

V usage is TRBV5-1 and J usage is TRBJ2-2; 11 nucleotides match TRBD2. Germline CDR1 SGHRS, CDR2 YFSETQ. Losses at the gene ends were 4 bases for V and 7 bases for J; bases not matched to a gene: 9. The CDR3 extends over 16 amino acids. The CDR3 reads CASSSLLAGAHGELFF. The DNA for the CDR3 is TGCGCCAGCAGCAGTCTACTAGCGGGAGCTCACGGGGAGCTGTTTTTT.

This clone was seen only a few times. This chain uses TRBV10-2 with TRBJ1-1; maybe TRBD1 (5 bases). Germline V gene lookup returns CDR1 WSHSY and CDR2 SAAADI. The CDR3 length is 13 residues. V lost 5 bases to trimming and J lost 0 bases, with 7 bases between them. The CDR3 spells CASSSTVNTEAFF. In DNA, the CDR3 is TGCGCCAGCAGTTCGACAGTGAACACTGAAGCTTTCTTT.

The chain combines TRBV2 with TRBJ2-5; TRBD2 aligns across 11 bases. This CDR3 has 16 amino acids. Germline CDR1 is SNHLY and CDR2 is FYNNEI. V shed 1 base and J 6 bases; nucleotides not matched to a gene: 7. In nucleotides, the CDR3 is TGTGCCAGCAGTGAAGGGTTGGCTAGCGGGAGGAAGACCCAGTACTTC. Encoded protein: CASSEGLASGRKTQYF.

The rearrangement links TRBV27 to TRBJ1-5; 8 bases are a match to TRBD1. The CDR3 length is 16 residues. Germline CDR1 is MNHEY and CDR2 is SMNVEV (reference sequence). V dropped 5 bases and J dropped 4; count of bases not matched to a gene: 10. The CDR3 bases are TGTGCCAGCAGTCCGGACAGGGTCTCGCGGAATCAGCCCCAGCATTTT. Translating gives CASSPDRVSRNQPQHF.

V and J are TRBV27 and TRBJ2-6; TRBD2 agrees at 12 bases. Trimming cost V 4 bases and J 1 base; bases outside gene matches: 2. Germline V gene sequence: CDR1 MNHEY, CDR2 SMNVEV (reference sequence). The CDR3 runs to 17 residues. The CDR3 sequence: CASSWTSGISGANVLTF. CDR3 sequence (DNA): TGTGCCAGCAGTTGGACTAGCGGGATATCTGGGGCCAACGTCCTGACTTTC.

The chain links TRBV28 to TRBJ2-5; TRBD2 matches at 8 bases. The CDR3 is 14 residues long. Trimming at V came to 4 bases and at J to 4 bases, leaving 5 bases not matched to a gene. Germline-derived CDR1 and CDR2 are MDHEN and SYDVKM. The CDR3 region is CASSSGGVRETQYF. The CDR3 DNA is TGTGCCAGCAGTTCGGGAGGGGTGAGAGAGACCCAGTACTTC.

This chain links TRBV3-1 (or the pseudogene TRBV3-2) with TRBJ2-2; TRBD2 aligns across 11 bases. The ends lost 5 bases at V and 12 bases at J; junction bases unmatched: 8. The CDR3 runs to 14 residues. The germline V gene encodes CDR1 LGHDT and CDR2 YNNKEL (reference sequence). CDR3 DNA sequence: TGTGCCAGCAGCGCGGGACTAGCGGCGGCGCAGCTGTTTTTT. This encodes CASSAGLAAAQLFF.